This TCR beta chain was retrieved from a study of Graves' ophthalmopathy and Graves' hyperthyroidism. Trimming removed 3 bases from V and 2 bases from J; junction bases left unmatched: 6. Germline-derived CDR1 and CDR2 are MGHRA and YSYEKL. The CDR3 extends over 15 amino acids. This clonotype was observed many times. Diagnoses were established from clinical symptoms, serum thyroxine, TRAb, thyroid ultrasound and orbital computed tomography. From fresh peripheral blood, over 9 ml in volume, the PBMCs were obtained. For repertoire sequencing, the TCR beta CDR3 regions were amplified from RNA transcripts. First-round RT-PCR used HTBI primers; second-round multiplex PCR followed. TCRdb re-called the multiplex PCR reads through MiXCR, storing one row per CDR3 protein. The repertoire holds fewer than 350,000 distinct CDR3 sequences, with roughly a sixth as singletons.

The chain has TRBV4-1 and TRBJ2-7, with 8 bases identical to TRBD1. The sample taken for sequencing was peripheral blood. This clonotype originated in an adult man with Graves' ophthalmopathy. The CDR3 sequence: CASSHQTGEAYEQYF. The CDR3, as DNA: TGCGCCAGCAGCCACCAGACAGGGGAGGCCTACGAGCAGTACTTC.